This entry lists 13 T cell receptor beta chains sequenced from one sample in a study of blood T cell repertoires in COVID-19. The data were produced by immunoSEQ multiplex PCR, yet TCRdb's version contains in-frame clones alone and is incomplete. The sample has 120,000 to 150,000 clones, roughly 84% seen once. The material sequenced was peripheral blood. The receptors shown here come from a man in his thirties or forties with COVID-19, enrolled during active disease.

The chain combines TRBV28 with TRBJ2-7; maybe TRBD1 (5 bases). There are 14 residues in the CDR3. V lost 8 bases and J 5 bases, leaving 19 bases between the germline ends. Looked up from germline, CDR1 is MDHEN and CDR2 is SYDVKM. CDR3 nucleotide sequence: TGTGCCAGCCTGACCCGGGCAGGGATAAACGAGCAGTACTTC. Protein: CASLTRAGINEQYF.

This sequence joins TRBV28 and TRBJ1-1; D gene unclear. Trimming removed 1 base from V and 7 bases from J, with 7 bases in between. Germline CDR1 and CDR2: MDHEN and SYDVKM. The CDR3 is made up of 12 amino acids. The DNA of the CDR3 is TGTGCCAGCAGTTTATCCCTACTTGAAGCTTTCTTT. This gives the protein CASSLSLLEAFF.

The rearrangement joins TRBV18 to TRBJ2-5; D is undetermined. CDR3 length equals 13 residues. V was trimmed by 2 bases and J by 4 bases, leaving 8 bases between them. In germline, CDR1 is KGHSH, CDR2 LQKENI. The CDR3 spells CASSPSRRETQYF. CDR3 coding DNA: TGTGCCAGCTCACCATCCAGAAGAGAGACCCAGTACTTC.

This clone was detected only once. V and J are TRBV28 and TRBJ2-2; possible D gene TRBD2, 6 bases. This CDR3 is 15 amino acids long. Germline CDR1 reads MDHEN; CDR2 reads SYDVKM. V was clipped by 4 bases and J by 6 bases, with 15 bases between them. CDR3 amino acids: CASSSQEGRAGELFF. As DNA, the CDR3 is TGTGCCAGCAGTTCCCAGGAGGGTCGGGCCGGGGAGCTGTTTTTT.

About this clone: The sample carries other DNA sequences with the same CDR3. The rearrangement joins TRBV3-1 (or the pseudogene TRBV3-2) to TRBJ2-7; 7 bases are shared with TRBD1. V was clipped by 4 bases and J by 3 bases; unmatched bases: 0. Germline CDR1 reads LGHDT; CDR2 reads YNNKEL (reference sequence). The CDR3 runs to 12 residues. The CDR3, as DNA: TGTGCCAGCAGCCCAGGGGGCTACGAGCAGTACTTC. Translated, it gives CASSPGGYEQYF.

The chain is built from TRBV6-5 and TRBJ2-3; the match to TRBD2 covers 10 bases. This CDR3 contains 15 residues. V shed 8 bases and J 1 base; nucleotides not matched to a gene: 6. The V gene's germline CDR1 is MNHEY and CDR2 SVGAGI. DNA of the CDR3: TGTGCCAGCCGCTCCGGGACTAGCGGCACAGATACGCAGTATTTT. Protein product: CASRSGTSGTDTQYF.

This clone was seen once. The chain recombines TRBV4-2 with TRBJ1-4; TRBD1 matches 7 bases. V lost 2 bases to trimming and J lost 1 base; unmatched junction nucleotides: 1. In germline, CDR1 is LGHNA, CDR2 YNFKEQ. CDR3 size: 15 residues. The CDR3 sequence is CASSQRQGTNEKLFF. In nucleotides, the CDR3 is TGTGCCAGCAGCCAACGACAGGGAACTAATGAAAAACTGTTTTTT.

J is TRBJ1-1 and V is TRBV6-5; tentative D call: TRBD1 (6 bases). V lost 7 bases, J lost 10 bases, and 16 bases lay in between. Germline CDR1 MNHEY, CDR2 SVGAGI. This CDR3 contains 12 residues. The CDR3 reads CASIHPQGTAFF. CDR3 nucleotides: TGTGCCAGCATCCACCCTCAGGGGACAGCTTTCTTT.

V gene TRBV10-3 combines with J gene TRBJ1-3; 7 bases map to TRBD1. This CDR3 has 15 residues. Losses at the gene ends were 0 bases for V and 4 bases for J; bases not matched to a gene: 3. Looked up from germline, CDR1 is ENHRY and CDR2 is SYGVKD. CDR3 DNA: TGTGCCATCAGTGAGTCGACAGGGAAGGGAAACACCATATATTTT. This translates into CAISESTGKGNTIYF.

V and J are TRBV19 and TRBJ1-1; TRBD1 aligns across 9 bases. The CDR3 runs 16 residues. V dropped 3 bases and J dropped 8; count of bases not matched to a gene: 13. Germline CDR1 is LNHDA and CDR2 is SQIVND (reference sequence). The CDR3 region is CASSILPGQGATEAFF. DNA of the CDR3: TGTGCCAGTAGTATCCTCCCGGGACAGGGTGCGACCGAAGCTTTCTTT.

The genes are TRBV4-3 and TRBJ2-3, with TRBD2 matching over 10 bases. Germline V CDR1 and CDR2: LGHNA, YSLEER. The V segment lost 4 bases and the J segment 1 base; nucleotides outside the gene matches: 8. This CDR3 contains 17 residues. The CDR3 region is CASSRNRGTSGTDTQYF. CDR3 sequence (DNA): TGCGCCAGCAGCCGAAATAGGGGGACTAGCGGCACAGATACGCAGTATTTT.

J is TRBJ1-5 and V is TRBV6-6, with 9 bases fitting TRBD1. The CDR3 is made up of 16 amino acids. Germline V gene sequence: CDR1 MNHNY, CDR2 SVGAGI (reference sequence). V dropped 5 bases and J dropped 2; count of bases not matched to a gene: 7. The CDR3 DNA is TGTGCCAGCAGTACGGGACAGGGTACAGGCAATCAGCCCCAGCATTTT. Its protein is CASSTGQGTGNQPQHF.

This clone occurred once. The chain uses TRBV28 and TRBJ2-1; TRBD1 matches at 8 bases. In germline, CDR1 is MDHEN, CDR2 SYDVKM. The CDR3 extends over 16 amino acids. The junction had 11 bases not matched to a gene; V was cut back by 3 bases and J by 7 bases. The CDR3 here is CASSFTWTGRKNEQFF. The CDR3 region has the DNA TGTGCCAGCAGTTTTACGTGGACAGGGAGGAAGAATGAGCAGTTCTTC. Based on the CDR3 plus reference TRBV28 and TRBJ2-1, the full variable domain is DVKVTQSSRYLVKRTGEKVFLECVQDMDHENMFWYRQDPGLGLRLIYFSYDVKMKEKGDIPEGYSVSREKKERFSLILESASTNQTSMYLCASSFTWTGRKNEQFFGPGTRLTVL.